The next 9 T cell receptor beta chains were all read from a single sample in a study of cytomegalovirus exposure and HLA in healthy donors. Using immunoSEQ multiplex PCR, the repertoire was profiled, and TCRdb retains in-frame clones only, with some absent. The sample holds about 140,000 clones, 70% to 90% seen once. The sample consisted of PBMCs. Source of these receptors: a young woman in good health and CMV-seronegative.

The chain recombines TRBV5-6 with TRBJ1-1; D remains ambiguous. Trimming took off 3 bases at V and 3 bases at J, with 6 bases between the two ends. Germline CDR1 and CDR2: SGHDT and YYEEEE. CDR3 length equals 12 residues. The DNA of the CDR3 is TGTGCCAGCAGCTGGCCTGACACTGAAGCTTTCTTT. Protein: CASSWPDTEAFF.

The V call is TRBV28, the J call TRBJ2-7; D possibly corresponds to TRBD1 (6 bases). CDR1 and CDR2 (germline): MDHEN, SYDVKM. V was pared by 5 bases and J by 0 bases, with 14 bases between. The CDR3 contains 15 residues. The DNA for the CDR3 is TGTGCCAGCAGTAAACTAGACAGGTACTCCTACGAGCAGTACTTC. Amino acids: CASSKLDRYSYEQYF.

The genes are TRBV6-6 and TRBJ2-7; 9 bases are shared with TRBD1. The CDR3 spans 13 residues. The V gene end was trimmed by 5 bases and the J gene end by 9 bases; junction bases not matched to a gene: 8. From germline, CDR1 is MNHNY and CDR2 SVGAGI (reference sequence). CDR3 sequence: CASSPGQGIRQYF. CDR3 in DNA: TGTGCCAGCAGTCCGGGACAGGGTATTAGGCAGTACTTC.

This chain joins TRBV19 and TRBJ1-1; TRBD1 aligns across 9 bases. In germline, CDR1 is LNHDA, CDR2 SQIVND (reference sequence). The junction had 12 bases not matched to a gene; V was cut back by 7 bases and J by 3 bases. This CDR3 comprises 16 residues. CDR3 nucleotides: TGTGCCAGTATCGTTGGGACAGGGTCCCTGGACACTGAAGCTTTCTTT. Residues: CASIVGTGSLDTEAFF.

The CDR3 spells CASSPNTGAQGDGYTF. The CDR3 DNA reads TGTGCCAGCAGTCCCAATACAGGGGCCCAGGGGGACGGCTACACCTTC. The chain is built from TRBV6-4 and TRBJ1-2; the match to TRBD1 covers 7 bases. With V trimmed by 5 bases and J by 8 bases, 17 bases remained unmatched. In germline, CDR1 is MRHNA, CDR2 SNTAGT. CDR3 length: 16 amino acids.

The rearrangement joins TRBV6-5 to TRBJ1-6, with D possibly TRBD1 on 6 matching bases. The germline gives CDR1 MNHEY, CDR2 SVGAGI. V lost 6 bases to trimming and J lost 7 bases, with 7 bases between them. The CDR3 is 12 amino acids. This CDR3 reads CASSGQNSPLHF. CDR3 sequence (DNA): TGTGCCAGCAGCGGACAGAATTCACCCCTCCACTTT.

The chain has TRBV10-1 and TRBJ2-5; 8 nucleotides line up with TRBD1. The CDR3 extends over 18 amino acids. Germline V gene data show CDR1 as WNHNN and CDR2 as SYGVQD (reference sequence). Trimming removed 2 bases from V and 5 bases from J; junction bases left unmatched: 16. The DNA of the CDR3 is TGCGCCAGCAGTGAGGGGAGATGGGGGACAGGTGGAGATGAGACCCAGTACTTC. The encoded protein is CASSEGRWGTGGDETQYF.

The V call is TRBV27, the J call TRBJ1-4; D is unresolved. V was shortened by 2 bases and J by 8 bases, with 15 bases between the two germline ends. The germline CDR1 and CDR2 sequences are MNHEY and SMNVEV (reference sequence). The CDR3 runs 15 residues. CDR3 sequence: CASSLVRDTAEKLFF. CDR3 nucleotide sequence: TGTGCCAGCAGTTTAGTACGGGATACGGCGGAAAAACTGTTTTTT.

J is TRBJ2-7 and V is TRBV9, with D perhaps matching TRBD1 (5 bases). The CDR3 is 13 amino acids. Germline CDR1 reads SGDLS; CDR2 reads YYNGEE. V lost 3 bases and J 4 bases, leaving 11 bases between the germline ends. The CDR3 DNA follows: TGTGCCAGCAGCGGGCCACCAGGGTACGAGCAGTACTTC. Translated: CASSGPPGYEQYF.